These 13 T cell receptor beta chains came from one sample sequenced in a study of blood T cell repertoires in COVID-19. Sequenced by immunoSEQ multiplex PCR; TCRdb stores in-frame clones only, minus some. The sample shows 200,000 to 250,000 clones, approximately 80% of them seen only once. What was sequenced was peripheral blood. The receptors were gathered from a human donor in a cohort sampled during active COVID-19.

This sequence joins TRBV29-1 and TRBJ2-1; 15 nucleotides agree with TRBD2. Germline trimming cut 4 bases from V and 4 bases from J; bases unmatched to any gene: 8. The CDR3 is 17 amino acids. Per the germline V gene, CDR1 is SQVTM and CDR2 is ANQGSEA. This chain's CDR3 is CSVAGTSGRTNYNEQFF. The CDR3 DNA sequence: TGCAGCGTTGCGGGGACTAGCGGGAGGACGAATTACAATGAGCAGTTCTTC.

V and J are TRBV28 and TRBJ2-1, with 9 bases that match TRBD1. The CDR3 runs 16 residues. Germline CDR1 is MDHEN and CDR2 is SYDVKM. Trimming cost V 5 bases and J 2 bases; bases outside gene matches: 7. The CDR3 DNA reads as TGTGCCAGCAGTAGTTTCGGGACAGGGCCCTACAATGAGCAGTTCTTC. Its translation is CASSSFGTGPYNEQFF.

CDR3 region: CASSQPGHRNTEAFF. In DNA form, the CDR3 reads TGTGCCAGCAGCCAGCCGGGACATAGGAACACTGAAGCTTTCTTT. The rearrangement joins TRBV4-2 to TRBJ1-1; D is possibly TRBD1 (6 bases). Germline V CDR1 and CDR2: LGHNA, YNFKEQ. This CDR3 spans 15 amino acids. The V gene lost 3 bases and the J gene lost 1 base, with 12 bases spanning the gap.

A few counts support this clone. This chain joins TRBV7-9 and TRBJ1-4; D is uncertain. Germline-derived CDR1 and CDR2 are SEHNR and FQNEAQ (reference sequence). Trimming removed 5 bases from V and 14 bases from J, with 15 bases in between. The CDR3 loop spans 12 amino acids. DNA for the CDR3: TGTGCCAGCAGCCTCCCCGTCGGGGTTCTGTTTTTT. It encodes CASSLPVGVLFF.

This sequence joins TRBV2 and TRBJ1-3; the D gene is possibly TRBD1 (6 bases). From germline, CDR1 is SNHLY and CDR2 FYNNEI. V gave up 4 bases and J gave up 3 bases, with 10 bases separating them. This CDR3 spans 14 amino acids. The CDR3 reads CASSGTDIGNTIYF. For the CDR3, the DNA is TGTGCCAGCAGTGGGACAGACATTGGAAACACCATATATTTT.

The chain uses TRBV7-9 and TRBJ1-5, with D tentatively TRBD1 (6 bases). This CDR3 region has 14 residues. Per the germline V gene, CDR1 is SEHNR and CDR2 is FQNEAQ (reference sequence). The ends were cut back, 3 bases at V and 6 bases at J, with 12 bases in the middle. CDR3 region: CASSFGGAGQPQHF. DNA of the CDR3: TGTGCCAGCAGCTTTGGGGGGGCAGGTCAGCCCCAGCATTTT.

The genes are TRBV19 and TRBJ2-3; D uncertain. This CDR3 contains 15 residues. V was shortened by 4 bases and J by 2 bases, with 13 bases between the two germline ends. CDR1 is LNHDA, CDR2 SQIVND, per germline (reference sequence). CDR3 in amino acids: CASSTLPGLTDTQYF. The CDR3 DNA sequence: TGTGCCAGTAGTACCCTCCCGGGTCTCACAGATACGCAGTATTTT. The full variable domain, in which reference TRBV19 and TRBJ2-3 provide the parts outside the CDR3, is DGGITQSPKYLFRKEGQNVTLSCEQNLNHDAMYWYRQDPGQGLRLIYYSQIVNDFQKGDIAEGYSVSREKKESFPLTVTSAQKNPTAFYLCASSTLPGLTDTQYFGPGTRLTVL.

This rearrangement joins TRBV6-5 to TRBJ1-1, with D tentatively TRBD1 (6 bases). This CDR3 is 13 amino acids long. The germline V gene encodes CDR1 MNHEY and CDR2 SVGAGI. V lost 6 bases and J lost 8, with 16 bases in between. Here the CDR3 reads CASSWPGHIEAFF. The CDR3 DNA reads as TGTGCCAGCAGCTGGCCGGGACACATAGAAGCTTTCTTT.

This clone was recorded once. V and J are TRBV27 and TRBJ2-7; the match to TRBD1 covers 8 bases. J gave up 5 bases and V 5 bases, and 11 bases lay outside the gene matches. The germline V gene has CDR1 MNHEY and CDR2 SMNVEV (reference sequence). The CDR3 has 15 residues. CDR3 DNA sequence: TGTGCCAGCAGTCCAAGGACAGGGATCGGCCACGAGCAGTACTTC. Amino acid sequence: CASSPRTGIGHEQYF.

This chain links TRBV2 with TRBJ1-6; D gene ambiguous. CDR3 length: 15 residues. CDR1 and CDR2 from the germline V gene are SNHLY and FYNNEI. V dropped 4 bases and J dropped 7 bases, with 14 bases sitting between them. The CDR3 here is CASSVGIGRNSPLHF. CDR3 coding DNA: TGTGCCAGCAGTGTTGGAATAGGGAGGAATTCACCCCTCCACTTT.

The rearrangement links TRBV18 to TRBJ2-5, with D possibly matching TRBD1 (6 bases). Trimming stripped 2 bases from V and 2 bases from J, with 15 bases between. The CDR3 runs 16 residues. CDR1 KGHSH and CDR2 LQKENI come from the germline V gene. CDR3 nucleotides: TGTGCCAGCTCACCAAGGACGGGACAAAGACAAGAGACCCAGTACTTC. Encoded protein: CASSPRTGQRQETQYF. Full variable domain (remainder filled in from reference TRBV18 and TRBJ2-5): NAGVMQNPRHLVRRRGQEARLRCSPMKGHSHVYWYRQLPEEGLKFMVYLQKENIIDESGMPKERFSAEFPKEGPSILRIQQVVRGDSAAYFCASSPRTGQRQETQYFGPGTRLLVL.

V usage is TRBV11-3 and J usage is TRBJ2-3; 11 positions agree with TRBD2. Germline loops: CDR1 SGHNT, CDR2 YENEEA. J gave up 0 bases and V 5 bases, and 4 bases lay outside the gene matches. The CDR3 runs to 16 residues. The CDR3 sequence: CASSPGLAESTDTQYF. In DNA form, the CDR3 reads TGTGCCAGCAGCCCGGGACTAGCGGAAAGCACAGATACGCAGTATTTT.

V gene TRBV12-3 or TRBV12-4 combines with J gene TRBJ2-3; D is perhaps TRBD1 (6 bases). The CDR3 has 13 amino acids. V was cut by 6 bases and J by 4 bases, with 11 bases left in between. For the CDR3, the DNA is TGTGCCAGCAGCAAACAGGGCTCAGATACGCAGTATTTT. Amino acid sequence: CASSKQGSDTQYF.